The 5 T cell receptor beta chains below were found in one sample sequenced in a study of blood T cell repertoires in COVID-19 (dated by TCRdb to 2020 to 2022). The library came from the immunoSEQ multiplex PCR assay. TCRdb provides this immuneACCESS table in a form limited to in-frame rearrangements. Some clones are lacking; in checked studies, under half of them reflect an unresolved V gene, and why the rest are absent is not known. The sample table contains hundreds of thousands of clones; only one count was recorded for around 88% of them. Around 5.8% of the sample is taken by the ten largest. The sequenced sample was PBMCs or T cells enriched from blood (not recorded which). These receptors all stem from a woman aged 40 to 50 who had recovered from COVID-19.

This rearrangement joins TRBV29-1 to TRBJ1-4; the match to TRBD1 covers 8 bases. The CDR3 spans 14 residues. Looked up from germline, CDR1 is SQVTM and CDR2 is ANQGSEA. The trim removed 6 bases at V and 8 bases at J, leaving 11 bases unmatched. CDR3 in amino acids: CSVTLTGGQEKLFF. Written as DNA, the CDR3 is TGCAGCGTAACCCTTACAGGGGGACAGGAAAAACTGTTTTTT.

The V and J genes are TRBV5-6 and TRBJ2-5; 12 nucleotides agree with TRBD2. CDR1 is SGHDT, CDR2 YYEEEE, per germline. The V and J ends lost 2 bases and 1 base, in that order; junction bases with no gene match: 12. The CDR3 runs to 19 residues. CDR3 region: CASSFPSGRARRSQETQYF. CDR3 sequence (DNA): TGTGCCAGCAGCTTTCCTAGCGGGAGGGCCAGGCGGTCCCAAGAGACCCAGTACTTC.

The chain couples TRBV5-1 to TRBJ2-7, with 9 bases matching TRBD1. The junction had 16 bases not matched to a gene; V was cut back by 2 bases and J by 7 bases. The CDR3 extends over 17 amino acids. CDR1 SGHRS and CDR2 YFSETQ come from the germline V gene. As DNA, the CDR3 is TGCGCCAGCAGCTTACAATCGGGGACAGGGCGAGTCGGGGAGCAGTACTTC. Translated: CASSLQSGTGRVGEQYF.

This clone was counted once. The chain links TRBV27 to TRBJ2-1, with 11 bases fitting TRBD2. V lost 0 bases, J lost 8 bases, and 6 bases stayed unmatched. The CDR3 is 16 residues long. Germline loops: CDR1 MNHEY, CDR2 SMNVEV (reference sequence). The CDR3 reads CASSLSRTSGWDEQFF. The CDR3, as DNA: TGTGCCAGCAGTTTATCTCGGACTAGCGGGTGGGATGAGCAGTTCTTC.

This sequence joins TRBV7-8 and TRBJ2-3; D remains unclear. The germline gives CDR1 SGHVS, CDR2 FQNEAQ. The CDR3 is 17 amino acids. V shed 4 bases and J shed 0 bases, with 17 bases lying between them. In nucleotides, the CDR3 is TGTGCCAGCAGCTCAGGATTTTCGTCTACCAGCACAGATACGCAGTATTTT. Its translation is CASSSGFSSTSTDTQYF.